These 3 T cell receptor beta chains were sequenced from one sample in a study of T cells in Graves' hyperthyroidism and ophthalmopathy (dated by TCRdb to the late 2010s). Libraries were constructed by multiplex PCR. Sequenced using an Illumina HiSeq 2000. The TCR beta CDR3 regions were amplified from RNA transcripts. A first-round RT-PCR of the TCR CDR3 used the HTBI primer set with the Qiagen OneStep RT-PCR kit. TCRdb handled the public reads itself, with Q25 trimming in fastp and clone calling in MiXCR, and kept productive beta chains. Each entry merges the rows of one CDR3 protein and shows their most common DNA and genes. The table for this sample lists about 540,000 distinct CDR3 sequences; around 45% of them were counted only once. The ten largest clones capture 8.2% of the sample. Sample: peripheral blood or thyroid tissue (not recorded which). The receptor set was obtained from a woman between 18 and 30 years old with Graves' hyperthyroidism. Donor details come from another sample of the same person, matched by shared clones.

This clonotype was seen ten or more times. V gene TRBV29-1 combines with J gene TRBJ1-1; TRBD1 is a possible D gene (6 bases). From germline, CDR1 is SQVTM and CDR2 ANQGSEA. The CDR3 runs to 13 residues. The V gene lost 6 bases and the J gene lost 1 base, with 12 bases spanning the gap. CDR3 amino acids: CSVEYRANTEAFF. CDR3 in DNA: TGCAGCGTGGAGTACAGGGCGAACACTGAAGCTTTCTTT.

This clonotype has more than one count but fewer than ten. This rearrangement joins TRBV7-8 to TRBJ1-5; 9 bases fit TRBD1. CDR1 and CDR2 (germline): SGHVS, FQNEAQ. CDR3 size: 16 residues. With 3 bases clipped from V and 6 bases from J, the junction kept 9 bases outside the gene matches. DNA for the CDR3: TGTGCCAGCAGCTTGGGGGACAGGGAGTGTGTTCAGCCCCAGCATTTT. It yields the protein CASSLGDRECVQPQHF.

The rearrangement uses TRBV29-1 and TRBJ2-5, with D tentatively TRBD2 (5 bases). Trimming shortened V by 8 bases and J by 3 bases, and 13 bases separated the two germline ends. Per germline, CDR1 SQVTM and CDR2 ANQGSEA. This CDR3 region has 12 residues. The CDR3 protein is CSSYSAEETQYF. In nucleotides, the CDR3 is TGCAGCAGTTACTCAGCGGAAGAGACCCAGTACTTC.